These T cell receptor beta chains were read from a single sample in a study of blood T cells in healthy people across ages. MiXCR, applied by TCRdb to the 5' RACE reads, yields one record per CDR3 protein. This table holds 1.5 million to 1.8 million distinct CDR3 sequences, roughly 43% found once. Specimen: blood. These receptors came from a woman aged 18-35 years in good health. CDR3s include the opening cysteine and the closing phenylalanine or tryptophan. D genes are given only for firm matches. Part of the rows lack a size; the others show once, few, many or a class for expanded clones.

d_gene	v_gene	j_gene	abundance	CDR3aa	CDR3nt
NA	TRBV4-1	TRBJ2-1	few	CASSQPRQSGVYNEQFF	TGCGCCAGCAGCCAACCCAGACAGTCTGGGGTCTACAATGAGCAGTTCTTC
TRBD1	TRBV9	TRBJ2-7	NA	CASSETGGEYEQYF	TGTGCCAGCAGCGAGACAGGGGGCGAATACGAGCAGTACTTC
NA	TRBV6-1	TRBJ1-3	few	CASSDRATAGNTIYF	TGTGCCAGCAGTGATAGAGCCACCGCTGGAAACACCATATATTTT
NA	TRBV2	TRBJ2-5	NA	CASKQGGLGETQYF	TGTGCCAGCAAGCAAGGAGGGTTAGGGGAGACCCAGTACTTC
NA	TRBV28	TRBJ2-5	NA	CASSARRELVDEQYF	TGCGCCAGCAGTGCCCGCCGGGAGCTCGTCGATGAGCAGTACTTC
TRBD1	TRBV2	TRBJ2-7	NA	CANRGGAYEQYF	TGTGCCAACAGAGGGGGCGCCTACGAGCAGTACTTC
NA	TRBV15	TRBJ1-2	NA	CATSRDGGSYGCTF	TGTGCCACCAGCAGAGATGGGGGTAGCTATGGCTGCACCTTC
TRBD2	TRBV29-1	TRBJ2-3	NA	CSVGGLAGVDTQYF	TGCAGCGTTGGTGGACTAGCGGGAGTCGATACGCAGTATTTT
NA	TRBV7-8	TRBJ2-2	NA	CASSIKNTGELFF	TGTGCCAGCAGCATCAAGAACACCGGGGAGCTGTTTTTT
NA	TRBV4-3	TRBJ1-1	NA	CASSPFKDSVEAFF	TGCGCCAGCAGCCCCTTCAAGGATTCGGTCGAAGCTTTCTTT
NA	TRBV11-2	TRBJ2-7	NA	CASSLGRGNTSKYEQYF	TGTGCCAGCAGCTTAGGGAGGGGTAACACGTCCAAGTACGAGCAGTACTTC
NA	TRBV7-2	TRBJ2-1	NA	CASSSGPKQFF	TGTGCCAGCAGCTCCGGACCTAAGCAGTTCTTC
TRBD2	TRBV28	TRBJ2-1	NA	CASSFSRLAGGPGNEQFF	TGTGCCAGCAGTTTTTCTCGGCTAGCGGGAGGGCCGGGGAATGAGCAGTTCTTC
NA	TRBV10-3	TRBJ2-7	NA	CAISAGFREQYF	TGTGCCATCAGTGCGGGTTTTCGCGAGCAGTACTTC
NA	TRBV7-8	TRBJ2-4	NA	CSSAALRAKNIQYF	TGTTCCTCAGCAGCCCTACGAGCCAAAAACATTCAGTACTTC
NA	TRBV20-1	TRBJ1-1	NA	CSARGGAHTEAFF	TGCAGTGCTAGGGGGGGTGCACACACTGAAGCTTTCTTT
NA	TRBV20-1	TRBJ2-3	few	CSARDFGLSTDTQYF	TGCAGTGCTAGAGATTTTGGGCTAAGCACAGATACGCAGTATTTT
NA	TRBV12-3/TRBV12-4	TRBJ2-3	NA	CASSSHNTQYF	TGTGCCAGCAGCTCCCATAATACGCAGTATTTT
NA	TRBV6-2/TRBV6-3	TRBJ1-6	NA	CASTPTEHSPLHF	TGTGCCAGCACCCCGACAGAGCATTCACCCCTCCACTTT
TRBD2	TRBV7-8	TRBJ2-1	NA	CASSLVVAGAPLEQFF	TGTGCCAGCAGCTTAGTAGTAGCGGGAGCCCCCTTAGAGCAGTTCTTC
TRBD2	TRBV4-2	TRBJ2-3	NA	CASSPERGSTDTQYF	TGTGCCAGCAGCCCGGAGCGGGGGAGCACAGATACGCAGTATTTT
TRBD2	TRBV20-1	TRBJ2-1	NA	CSVQRLAGGSSYNEQFF	TGCAGTGTCCAGAGACTAGCGGGAGGATCCTCCTACAATGAGCAGTTCTTC
TRBD1	TRBV12-3/TRBV12-4	TRBJ2-7	NA	CASSPTGTGNYGQYF	TGTGCCAGCAGTCCAACCGGGACAGGGAACTACGGGCAGTACTTC
NA	TRBV9	TRBJ2-5	NA	CASSGWPTQETQYF	TGTGCCAGCAGTGGCTGGCCGACCCAAGAGACCCAGTACTTC
NA	TRBV5-1	TRBJ2-3	many	CASRSDSTDTQYF	TGCGCCAGCAGATCAGACAGCACAGATACGCAGTATTTT
TRBD1	TRBV12-3/TRBV12-4	TRBJ2-7	NA	CASGTGFYEQYF	TGTGCCAGCGGGACAGGGTTCTACGAGCAGTACTTC
NA	TRBV25-1	TRBJ1-1	NA	CASSEQHTREAFF	TGTGCCAGCAGTGAACAACATACGCGTGAAGCTTTCTTT
NA	TRBV12-3/TRBV12-4	TRBJ2-2	few	CASTSGTENTGELFF	TGTGCCAGCACCTCGGGAACAGAGAACACCGGGGAGCTGTTTTTT
NA	TRBV9	TRBJ2-4	NA	CASSVGQGKNIQYF	TGTGCCAGCAGCGTTGGTCAGGGTAAAAACATTCAGTACTTC
NA	TRBV14	TRBJ2-1	NA	CASSQDLGGLVYNEQFF	TGTGCCAGCAGCCAAGATCTCGGAGGGCTGGTCTACAATGAGCAGTTCTTC
NA	TRBV6-2/TRBV6-3	TRBJ2-5	NA	CASIPGRHVQYF	TGTGCCAGCATCCCGGGACGGCATGTGCAGTACTTC
TRBD1	TRBV19	TRBJ1-5	NA	CASSTWTGGDQPQHF	TGTGCCAGTAGTACTTGGACAGGGGGAGACCAGCCCCAGCATTTT
NA	TRBV29-1	TRBJ2-4	NA	CSVGGDTCGTTSPAKNIQYF	TGCAGCGTTGGGGGGGACACCTGCGGGACGACTAGCCCGGCCAAAAACATTCAGTACTTC
NA	TRBV18	TRBJ1-2	NA	CASSPRQRGGLNYGYTF	TGTGCCAGCTCACCACGACAGCGAGGTGGGCTAAACTATGGCTACACCTTC
NA	TRBV12-3/TRBV12-4	TRBJ1-2	many	CASTQNYGYTF	TGTGCCAGCACCCAGAACTATGGCTACACCTTC
NA	TRBV3-1	TRBJ1-2	NA	CASSQRRTGVGANYGYTF	TGTGCCAGCAGCCAAAGGCGGACGGGAGTAGGAGCTAACTATGGCTACACCTTC
NA	TRBV3-1	TRBJ1-4	NA	CASSLTRRGSTNEKLFF	TGTGCCAGCAGCCTCACGAGGAGGGGGTCCACTAATGAAAAACTGTTTTTT
NA	TRBV3-1	TRBJ1-4	few	CASSPGPMRSEKLFF	TGTGCCAGCAGCCCAGGGCCCATGCGGAGTGAAAAACTGTTTTTT
NA	TRBV7-2	TRBJ1-5	few	CASSPWGDQPQHF	TGTGCCAGCAGCCCCTGGGGGGATCAGCCCCAGCATTTT
TRBD1	TRBV12-3/TRBV12-4	TRBJ2-7	NA	CASSSIGGRAPSTYEQYF	TGTGCCAGCAGTTCAATAGGGGGCCGGGCCCCGTCAACCTACGAGCAGTACTTC
TRBD2	TRBV12-3/TRBV12-4	TRBJ2-7	NA	CASRTSRYNEQYF	TGTGCCAGCAGGACTAGCAGATACAATGAGCAGTACTTC
NA	TRBV6-5	TRBJ2-7	NA	CASSDSVSYEQYF	TGTGCCAGCAGTGACTCTGTCAGCTACGAGCAGTACTTC
NA	TRBV19	TRBJ2-2	once	CASSIIGRGITGELFF	TGTGCCAGTAGTATAATAGGCAGGGGTATCACCGGGGAGCTGTTTTTT
NA	TRBV2	TRBJ2-7	few	CASSGPGTNDVREQYF	TGTGCCAGCAGTGGACCCGGGACAAATGACGTACGGGAGCAGTACTTC
NA	TRBV5-1	TRBJ1-1	NA	CASSWGEPTEAFF	TGCGCCAGCAGCTGGGGTGAACCCACTGAAGCTTTCTTT
NA	TRBV20-1	TRBJ2-1	few	CSARADSSSYNEQFF	TGCAGTGCTAGGGCCGACTCGAGCTCCTACAATGAGCAGTTCTTC
NA	TRBV19	TRBJ2-4	few	CASSRRDIQYF	TGTGCCAGTAGTCGAAGGGACATTCAGTACTTC
NA	TRBV7-2	TRBJ2-7	NA	CASSLGPDPSYEQYF	TGTGCCAGCAGCTTGGGGCCCGATCCCTCCTACGAGCAGTACTTC
TRBD1	TRBV20-1	TRBJ2-3	NA	CSAIRQGHSTDTQYF	TGCAGTGCTATCAGACAGGGGCACTCCACAGATACGCAGTATTTT
NA	TRBV10-3	TRBJ1-2	NA	CATNPEGNRAKFYGYTF	TGTGCCACTAACCCCGAGGGGAACAGGGCAAAATTCTATGGCTACACCTTC
NA	TRBV29-1	TRBJ1-2	NA	CSAAPSDGYTF	TGCAGCGCCGCCCCTAGCGATGGCTACACCTTC
NA	TRBV28	TRBJ2-7	NA	CASTVRGYVEQYF	TGTGCCAGCACCGTTAGGGGGTATGTCGAGCAGTACTTC
NA	TRBV7-9	TRBJ2-7	NA	CASSLGRESGEQYF	TGTGCCAGCAGCTTAGGTCGGGAGAGTGGCGAGCAGTACTTC